The sequence of this T cell receptor (beta chain) was determined in a study of blood T cell repertoires in COVID-19. Study background: Some COVID-19 samples were acute and others convalescent; all came from the United States, Italy and Spain. Sample material is recorded as cDNA or gDNA derived from T cells, B-cell-depleted T cells, or PBMCs.

Original data processing: Cell counts per sample came from amplifying reference gene primers. Here immunoSEQ multiplex PCR was the method, and the copy in TCRdb shows in-frame clones only, minus some. V and J calls plus clone size are reproduced from that table; the DNA served to infer D and trimming. Seen here are 20,000 to 30,000 clones, about 89% observed once, and the top ten hold around 4.6%. The CDR3 has 16 amino acids. Germline V CDR1 and CDR2: SGHTS, YDEGEE. The ends were cut back, 4 bases at V and 2 bases at J, with 17 bases in the middle. Material for sequencing was peripheral blood. The TCR originated in a man aged 45-65 years with active COVID-19. The V call is TRBV5-8, the J call TRBJ2-3, with D uncertain. The CDR3 sequence is CASSPPLSFITDTQYF. The CDR3 DNA reads TGTGCCAGCAGCCCCCCCCTCTCCTTTATCACAGATACGCAGTATTTT.